The 25 T cell receptor beta chains below were found in one sample sequenced in a study of CD8 T cells in ankylosing spondylitis. Study findings and constraints: One TCR beta motif, made up of several highly homologous variants, appeared characteristic of ankylosing spondylitis blood.

Their target antigens are unknown. Each CDR3 protein gets one entry after TCRdb re-called the 5' RACE reads with MiXCR. The repertoire has some 330,000 distinct CDR3 sequences, approximately 8% of them found once; the top ten carry roughly 14%. Sequencing was done on a sample of blood, either unsorted or a sorted T cell fraction (not recorded which). The receptors shown here come from a male donor with ankylosing spondylitis.

This clonotype has a handful of counts. The J gene is TRBJ1-1, the V gene TRBV2; tentative D call: TRBD1 (5 bases). The CDR3 contains 15 residues. The germline gives CDR1 SNHLY, CDR2 FYNNEI. Trimming took off 2 bases at V and 0 bases at J, with 10 bases between the two ends. For the CDR3, the DNA is TGTGCCAGCAGTGAACACAGGAACATGAACACTGAAGCTTTCTTT. This encodes CASSEHRNMNTEAFF.

This clonotype was counted between two and nine times. The rearrangement links TRBV5-1 to TRBJ2-2; D might be TRBD1 (5 bases). CDR3 length equals 16 residues. V dropped 4 bases and J dropped 1 base, with 14 bases sitting between them. CDR1 SGHRS and CDR2 YFSETQ come from the germline V gene. The CDR3 DNA follows: TGCGCCAGCAGCCGAGACAGATCCGAGAACACCGGGGAGCTGTTTTTT. It encodes CASSRDRSENTGELFF.

The gene calls are TRBV2 and TRBJ2-3; D is ambiguous. Per the germline V gene, CDR1 is SNHLY and CDR2 is FYNNEI. With 8 bases removed from V and 1 base from J, the gap between germline ends came to 10 bases. The CDR3 spans 13 residues. CDR3 sequence: CASDIWGTDTQYF. The CDR3 nucleotides read TGTGCCAGCGATATCTGGGGCACAGATACGCAGTATTTT.

The V gene is TRBV7-9, the J gene TRBJ2-1, with D possibly being TRBD2 (6 bases). The CDR3 runs to 12 residues. Germline V gives CDR1 SEHNR, CDR2 FQNEAQ (reference sequence). The V and J ends lost 4 bases and 15 bases respectively, with 16 bases between them. CDR3 coding DNA: TGTGCCAGCAGCTCCCAAGGTCCGCGGGGGTTCTTC. Amino acids: CASSSQGPRGFF.

The CDR3 DNA is TGCAGCGTTCGGACTAGCGGGCACTACGAGCAGTACTTC. Translated: CSVRTSGHYEQYF. This chain joins TRBV29-1 and TRBJ2-7, with TRBD2 matching 11 bases. Germline V gene data show CDR1 as SQVTM and CDR2 as ANQGSEA. The length of the CDR3 is 13 residues. After removal of 5 bases from V and 3 bases from J, the junction contained 3 bases not matched to a gene.

This clonotype is termed medium-sized. The chain recombines TRBV5-1 with TRBJ2-7; the D call may be TRBD1 or TRBD2 (5 bases each). The CDR3 length is 14 residues. Germline CDR1 reads SGHRS; CDR2 reads YFSETQ. The germline V and J ends were trimmed by 7 bases and 2 bases, with 16 bases remaining between them. The DNA of the CDR3 is TGCGCCAGCGCCGCCACTCAGGGAGCCTACGAGCAGTACTTC. Translating gives CASAATQGAYEQYF.

In this sample, this clonotype turned up many times. V gene TRBV14 combines with J gene TRBJ1-1; D remains unclear. CDR1 SGHDN and CDR2 FVKESK come from the germline V gene. With 4 bases removed from V and 6 bases from J, the gap between germline ends came to 15 bases. The CDR3 consists of 14 residues. The CDR3 DNA follows: TGTGCCAGCAGCCGAGAGCTTGGTTGGTCTGAAGCTTTCTTT. Its translation is CASSRELGWSEAFF.

This chain connects TRBV2 to TRBJ2-2, with 7 positions matching TRBD2. Germline lookup yields CDR1 SNHLY and CDR2 FYNNEI. V lost 2 bases, J lost 4 bases, and 7 bases stayed unmatched. This CDR3 region has 16 residues. The CDR3: CASSERAAGSTGELFF. The CDR3 coding sequence is TGTGCCAGCAGTGAACGGGCAGCGGGGAGCACCGGGGAGCTGTTTTTT. The full variable domain, completed using reference TRBV2 and TRBJ2-2, is EPEVTQTPSHQVTQMGQEVILRCVPISNHLYFYWYRQILGQKVEFLVSFYNNEISEKSEIFDDQFSVERPDGSNFTLKIRSTKLEDSAMYFCASSERAAGSTGELFFGEGSRLTVL.

This clonotype was detected many times. This rearrangement joins TRBV30 to TRBJ1-5; no definite D call. Trimming shortened V by 6 bases and J by 3 bases, and 9 bases separated the two germline ends. Germline values: CDR1 GTSNPN, CDR2 SVGIG (reference sequence). CDR3 length: 12 amino acids. The CDR3 DNA follows: TGTGCCTGTTCGCATCTCAATCAGCCCCAGCATTTT. As protein: CACSHLNQPQHF.

This sequence joins TRBV12-3 or TRBV12-4 and TRBJ1-6; D remains ambiguous. The V end lost 7 bases, the J end lost 7 bases, and 14 bases lay between the germline ends. The CDR3 extends over 14 amino acids. Here the CDR3 reads CASILSIGNSPLHF. The CDR3 nucleotides read TGTGCCAGCATCCTCTCCATAGGGAATTCACCCCTCCACTTT.

This clonotype was observed many times. The V call is TRBV5-1, the J call TRBJ2-1; the match to TRBD2 covers 14 bases. The CDR3 consists of 18 residues. With V trimmed by 4 bases and J by 7 bases, 13 bases remained unmatched. Germline values: CDR1 SGHRS, CDR2 YFSETQ. CDR3 in amino acids: CASSMGLAGDGPTNEQFF. CDR3 DNA sequence: TGCGCCAGCAGCATGGGACTAGCGGGAGATGGGCCTACAAATGAGCAGTTCTTC.

This clonotype was counted many times. The gene calls are TRBV29-1 and TRBJ2-3, with 7 nucleotides matching TRBD2. Germline CDR1 is SQVTM and CDR2 is ANQGSEA. Trimming at V came to 7 bases and at J to 5 bases, leaving 6 bases not matched to a gene. This CDR3 comprises 12 residues. This chain's CDR3 is CSGGGSGDTQYF. The CDR3 DNA reads as TGCAGCGGGGGCGGGAGTGGAGATACGCAGTATTTT.

This clonotype was recorded a few times. The CDR3 DNA is TGTGCCAGCAGCTTAGGGGGCCTGGGTCACGGGGAGCTGTTTTTT. Its protein product is CASSLGGLGHGELFF. The genes are TRBV7-3 and TRBJ2-2, with a possible D match to TRBD1 (6 bases). This CDR3 contains 15 residues. V lost 2 bases, J lost 7 bases, and 14 bases lay in between. Germline V CDR1 and CDR2: SGHTA, FQGTGA.

In its sample, this clonotype was seen a few times. The rearrangement joins TRBV6-2 or TRBV6-3 to TRBJ2-1; TRBD2 matches at 8 bases. Germline V CDR1 and CDR2: MNHEY, SVGEGT. The CDR3 is made up of 16 amino acids. After removal of 1 base from V and 7 bases from J, the junction contained 9 bases not matched to a gene. CDR3 region: CASSYLASGSVNEQFF. The CDR3 nucleotides are TGTGCCAGCAGTTACTTGGCTAGCGGGTCTGTGAATGAGCAGTTCTTC.

This chain links TRBV5-1 with TRBJ2-5; D is ambiguous. Trimming removed 0 bases at V and 2 bases at J, with 11 bases between. Germline values: CDR1 SGHRS, CDR2 YFSETQ. The CDR3 covers 15 residues. The CDR3 coding sequence is TGCGCCAGCAGCTTGGCCGGCAGAAGTCAAGAGACCCAGTACTTC. It is translated as CASSLAGRSQETQYF.

This clonotype occurred many times. CDR3 amino acids: CASSPLAGNEQFF. The CDR3 DNA sequence: TGTGCCAGCTCACCCCTAGCGGGCAATGAGCAGTTCTTC. The chain carries TRBV18 and TRBJ2-1; 8 positions match TRBD2. Unmatched junction bases numbered 1, after V lost 3 bases and J lost 6 bases. CDR3 size: 13 residues. Germline CDR1 KGHSH, CDR2 LQKENI.

The table lists this clonotype with a few counts. The rearrangement uses TRBV20-1 and TRBJ1-1, with a tentative D call TRBD1 (5 bases). The V and J ends lost 1 base and 4 bases respectively, with 7 bases between them. The CDR3 is 12 residues long. Germline V gene data show CDR1 as DFQATT and CDR2 as SNEGSKA (reference sequence). DNA of the CDR3: TGCAGTGCTAGAGGGCAGGGCACTGAAGCTTTCTTT. Protein product: CSARGQGTEAFF.

The CDR3 DNA reads TGTGCCAGCAGCCGACCGACAGGGACCTACGAGCAGTACTTC. It encodes CASSRPTGTYEQYF. The chain uses TRBV7-2 and TRBJ2-7; the match to TRBD1 covers 7 bases. V was clipped by 5 bases and J by 2 bases; unmatched bases: 6. This CDR3 has 14 residues. Germline V gene data show CDR1 as SGHTA and CDR2 as FQGNSA.

This clonotype showed up many times. V usage is TRBV7-9 and J usage is TRBJ2-2, with D possibly being TRBD1 or TRBD2 (5 bases each). Trimming left V 6 bases short and J 2 bases short, with 13 bases between. The germline V gene encodes CDR1 SEHNR and CDR2 FQNEAQ (reference sequence). The CDR3 has 15 amino acids. CDR3 protein: CASRRGTDNTGELFF. CDR3 sequence (DNA): TGTGCCAGCAGACGAGGGACGGATAACACCGGGGAGCTGTTTTTT.

This clonotype was recorded a few times. The rearrangement links TRBV18 to TRBJ1-1; 8 nucleotides agree with TRBD1. CDR1 is KGHSH, CDR2 LQKENI, per germline. CDR3 length: 14 amino acids. Trimming at V came to 3 bases and at J to 4 bases, leaving 4 bases not matched to a gene. The CDR3 here is CASSPRDRSTEAFF. For the CDR3, the DNA is TGTGCCAGCTCACCCCGGGACAGGAGCACTGAAGCTTTCTTT.

This clonotype was found a few times. V and J are TRBV20-1 and TRBJ1-4; D is undetermined. Per the germline V gene, CDR1 is DFQATT and CDR2 is SNEGSKA (reference sequence). The CDR3 extends over 12 amino acids. Trimming removed 4 bases from V and 3 bases from J, with 6 bases in between. CDR3 amino acids: CSATWANEKLFF. CDR3 DNA: TGCAGTGCTACTTGGGCTAATGAAAAACTGTTTTTT.

This sequence joins TRBV7-2 and TRBJ2-7, with no clear D. The CDR3 has 12 residues. Per the germline V gene, CDR1 is SGHTA and CDR2 is FQGNSA. V was shortened by 0 bases and J by 5 bases, with 5 bases between the two germline ends. In DNA form, the CDR3 reads TGTGCCAGCAGCTTAGCGCTCCACGAGCAGTACTTC. Protein sequence: CASSLALHEQYF.

This clonotype was seen only a few times. The chain is built from TRBV5-6 and TRBJ1-1, with D hard to call. The germline CDR1 and CDR2 sequences are SGHDT and YYEEEE. Deletions cut 0 bases from V and 0 bases from J, with 9 bases between. This CDR3 has 15 amino acids. DNA for the CDR3: TGTGCCAGCAGCTTGGTCGTAGCCATGAACACTGAAGCTTTCTTT. Amino acids: CASSLVVAMNTEAFF.

The chain joins TRBV12-3 or TRBV12-4 to TRBJ2-7, with 9 bases identical to TRBD1. V trimming: 6 bases; J trimming: 3 bases; junction bases outside the gene matches: 15. The CDR3 runs to 17 residues. The CDR3 DNA reads TGTGCCAGCAGCACGACGTACGCGGACAGGGGCGACTACGAGCAGTACTTC. This translates into CASSTTYADRGDYEQYF.

In its sample, this clonotype was seen a few times. The chain carries TRBV9 and TRBJ1-4; D is unclear. Deletions cut 1 base from V and 0 bases from J, with 7 bases between. The germline V gene has CDR1 SGDLS and CDR2 YYNGEE. This CDR3 is built from 15 residues. For the CDR3, the DNA is TGTGCCAGCAGCGTATTGGGTGCAACTAATGAAAAACTGTTTTTT. It codes for CASSVLGATNEKLFF.